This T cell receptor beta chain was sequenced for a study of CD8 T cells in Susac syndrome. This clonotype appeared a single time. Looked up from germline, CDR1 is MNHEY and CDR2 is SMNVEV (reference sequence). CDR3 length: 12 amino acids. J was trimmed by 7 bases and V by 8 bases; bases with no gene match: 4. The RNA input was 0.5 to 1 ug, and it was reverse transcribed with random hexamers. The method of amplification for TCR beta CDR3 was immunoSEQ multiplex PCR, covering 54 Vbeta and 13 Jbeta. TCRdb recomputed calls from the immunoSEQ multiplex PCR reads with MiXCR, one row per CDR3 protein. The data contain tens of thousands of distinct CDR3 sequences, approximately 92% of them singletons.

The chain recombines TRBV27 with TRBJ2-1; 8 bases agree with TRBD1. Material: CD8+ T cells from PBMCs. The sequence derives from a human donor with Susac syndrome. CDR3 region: CASGQGANEQFF. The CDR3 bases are TGTGCCAGCGGACAGGGTGCTAATGAGCAGTTCTTC.